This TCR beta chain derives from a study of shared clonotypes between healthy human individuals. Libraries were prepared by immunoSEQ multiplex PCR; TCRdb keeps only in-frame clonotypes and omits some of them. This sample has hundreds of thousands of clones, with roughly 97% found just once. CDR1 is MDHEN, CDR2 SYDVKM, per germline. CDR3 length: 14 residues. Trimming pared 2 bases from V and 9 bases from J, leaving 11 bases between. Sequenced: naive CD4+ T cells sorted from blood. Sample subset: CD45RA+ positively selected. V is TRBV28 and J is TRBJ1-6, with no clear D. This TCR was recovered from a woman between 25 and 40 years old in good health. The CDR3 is CASSLGGIGSPLHF. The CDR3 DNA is TGTGCCAGCAGTTTAGGAGGGATAGGTTCACCCCTCCACTTT.